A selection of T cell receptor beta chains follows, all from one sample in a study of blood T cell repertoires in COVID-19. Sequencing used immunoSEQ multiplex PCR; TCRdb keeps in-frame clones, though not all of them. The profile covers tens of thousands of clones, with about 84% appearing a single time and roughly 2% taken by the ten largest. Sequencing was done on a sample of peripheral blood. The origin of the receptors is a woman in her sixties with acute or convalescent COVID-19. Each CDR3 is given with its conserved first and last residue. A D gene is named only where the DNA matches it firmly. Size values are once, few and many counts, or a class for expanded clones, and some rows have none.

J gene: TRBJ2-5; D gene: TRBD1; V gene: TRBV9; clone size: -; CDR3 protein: CASSVWDRGQETQYF; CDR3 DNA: TGTGCCAGCAGCGTTTGGGACAGGGGGCAAGAGACCCAGTACTTC
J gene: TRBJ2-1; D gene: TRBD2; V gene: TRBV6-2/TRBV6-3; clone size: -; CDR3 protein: CASSYLRGGLRNEQFF; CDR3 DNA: TGTGCCAGCAGTTACCTCCGGGGGGGCCTTAGGAATGAGCAGTTCTTC
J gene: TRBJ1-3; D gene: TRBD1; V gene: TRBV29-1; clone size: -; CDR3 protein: CSVSGQGSGGNTIYF; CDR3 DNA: TGCAGCGTTTCGGGACAGGGGAGCGGTGGAAACACCATATATTTT
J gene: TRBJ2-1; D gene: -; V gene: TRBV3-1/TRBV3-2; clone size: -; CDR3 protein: CASSLSSRNEQFF; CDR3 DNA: TGTGCCAGCAGCCTTTCGAGCCGGAATGAGCAGTTCTTC
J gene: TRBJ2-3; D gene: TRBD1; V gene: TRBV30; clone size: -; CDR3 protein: CAWSLGQGGPDTQYF; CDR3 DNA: TGTGCCTGGAGTCTCGGACAGGGGGGTCCAGATACGCAGTATTTT
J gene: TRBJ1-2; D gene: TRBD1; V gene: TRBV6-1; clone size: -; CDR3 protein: CASSESLGTGGRFGNGYTF; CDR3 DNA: TGTGCCAGCAGTGAAAGTTTGGGGACAGGGGGCAGGTTCGGCAATGGCTACACCTTC
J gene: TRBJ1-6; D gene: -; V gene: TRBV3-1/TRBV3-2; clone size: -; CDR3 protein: CASSVRAGNSPLHF; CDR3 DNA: TGTGCCAGCAGCGTAAGGGCGGGCAATTCACCCCTCCACTTT
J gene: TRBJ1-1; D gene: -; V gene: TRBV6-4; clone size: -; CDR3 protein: CASSASGTGLTEAFF; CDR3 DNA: TGTGCCAGCAGTGCATCGGGAACAGGGCTCACTGAAGCTTTCTTT
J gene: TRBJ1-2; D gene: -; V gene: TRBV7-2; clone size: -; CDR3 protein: CASSLARGDKSYTF; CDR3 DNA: TGTGCCAGCAGCTTGGCTCGGGGAGATAAGAGCTACACCTTC
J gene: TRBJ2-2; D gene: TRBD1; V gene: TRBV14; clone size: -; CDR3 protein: CASSQGVGPADRVNTGELFF; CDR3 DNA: TGTGCCAGCAGCCAAGGAGTAGGGCCGGCGGACAGGGTGAACACCGGGGAGCTGTTTTTT
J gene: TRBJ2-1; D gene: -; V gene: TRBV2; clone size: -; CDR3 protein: CASRDGGSREQFF; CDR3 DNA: TGTGCCAGCAGGGACGGGGGTTCTAGAGAGCAGTTCTTC
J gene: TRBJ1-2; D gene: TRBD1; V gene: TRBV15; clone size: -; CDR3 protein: CATSRDGDSLTNYGYTF; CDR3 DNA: TGTGCCACCAGCAGAGATGGGGACAGCCTGACTAACTATGGCTACACCTTC
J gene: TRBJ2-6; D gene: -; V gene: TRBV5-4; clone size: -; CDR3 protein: CASSSGQSRSGANVLTF; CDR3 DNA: TGTGCCAGCAGCTCCGGACAGTCCCGCTCTGGGGCCAACGTCCTGACTTTC
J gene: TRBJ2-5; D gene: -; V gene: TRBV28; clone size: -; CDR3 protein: CASSRGAQETQYF; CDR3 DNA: TGTGCCAGCAGTCGCGGGGCCCAAGAGACCCAGTACTTC
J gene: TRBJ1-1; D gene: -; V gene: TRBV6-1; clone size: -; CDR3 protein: CASSDPIEITEAFF; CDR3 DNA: TGTGCCAGCAGTGACCCCATAGAGATCACTGAAGCTTTCTTT
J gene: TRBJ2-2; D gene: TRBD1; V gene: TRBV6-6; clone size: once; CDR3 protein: CASRTGGRTGELFF; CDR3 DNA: TGTGCCAGCAGGACAGGGGGTCGCACCGGGGAGCTGTTTTTT
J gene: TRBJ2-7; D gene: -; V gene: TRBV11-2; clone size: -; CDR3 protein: CASRQFRGLSYEQYF; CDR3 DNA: TGTGCCAGCAGACAATTTCGGGGTCTAAGCTACGAGCAGTACTTC
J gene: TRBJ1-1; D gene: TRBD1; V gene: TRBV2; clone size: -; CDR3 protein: CASSTGGAAFF; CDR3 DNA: TGTGCCAGCAGTACAGGGGGCGCAGCTTTCTTT
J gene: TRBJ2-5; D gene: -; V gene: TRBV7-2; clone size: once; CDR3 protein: CASSLSFVETQYF; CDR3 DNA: TGTGCCAGCAGCTTATCCTTTGTAGAGACCCAGTACTTC
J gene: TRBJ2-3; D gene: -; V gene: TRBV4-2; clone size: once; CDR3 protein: CASSRNLGGGPTDTQYF; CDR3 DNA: TGTGCCAGCAGCCGGAACCTAGGGGGGGGGCCGACAGATACGCAGTATTTT
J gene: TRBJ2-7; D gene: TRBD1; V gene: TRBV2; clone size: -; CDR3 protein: CASSETGIGEQYF; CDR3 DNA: TGTGCCAGCAGTGAGACAGGGATAGGGGAGCAGTACTTC
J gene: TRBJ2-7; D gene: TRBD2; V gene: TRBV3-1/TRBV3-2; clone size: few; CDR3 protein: CASSQAGLTIYEQYF; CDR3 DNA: TGTGCCAGCAGCCAAGCGGGACTAACTATCTACGAGCAGTACTTC
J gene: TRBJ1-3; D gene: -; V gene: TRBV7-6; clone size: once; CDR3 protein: CASSSGNTIYF; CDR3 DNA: TGTGCCAGCAGCTCAGGAAACACCATATATTTT
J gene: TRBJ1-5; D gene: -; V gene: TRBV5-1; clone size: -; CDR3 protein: CASSESGRSNQPQHF; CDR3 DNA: TGCGCCAGCAGCGAATCCGGGAGGAGCAATCAGCCCCAGCATTTT
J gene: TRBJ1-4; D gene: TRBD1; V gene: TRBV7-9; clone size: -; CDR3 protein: CASSLFGTGADGYNEKLFF; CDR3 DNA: TGTGCCAGCAGCTTATTTGGGACAGGGGCCGACGGTTATAATGAAAAACTGTTTTTT
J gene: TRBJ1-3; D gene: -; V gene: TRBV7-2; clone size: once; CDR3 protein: CASSLTGGPDDSGNTIYF; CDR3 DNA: TGTGCCAGCAGCCTAACGGGAGGTCCGGATGACTCTGGAAACACCATATATTTT
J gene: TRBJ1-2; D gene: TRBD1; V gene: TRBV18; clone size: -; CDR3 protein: CASSPGQAGYGYTF; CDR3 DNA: TGTGCCAGCTCACCGGGACAGGCCGGCTATGGCTACACCTTC
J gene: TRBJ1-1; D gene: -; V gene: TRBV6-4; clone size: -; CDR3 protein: CASSDGAPEAFF; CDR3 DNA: TGTGCCAGCAGTGACGGGGCACCTGAAGCTTTCTTT
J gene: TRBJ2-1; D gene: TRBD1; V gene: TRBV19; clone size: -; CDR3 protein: CASSMDRGLGEQFF; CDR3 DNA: TGTGCCAGTAGCATGGACAGGGGGCTGGGTGAGCAGTTCTTC
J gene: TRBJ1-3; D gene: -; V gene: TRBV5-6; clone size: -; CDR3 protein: CASSPQGRTGNTIYF; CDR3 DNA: TGTGCCAGCAGCCCCCAGGGCCGGACTGGAAACACCATATATTTT
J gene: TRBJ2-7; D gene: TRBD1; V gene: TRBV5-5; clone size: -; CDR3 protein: CASSSRDRGASQYF; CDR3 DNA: TGTGCCAGCAGCTCCCGGGACAGGGGTGCCTCTCAGTACTTC
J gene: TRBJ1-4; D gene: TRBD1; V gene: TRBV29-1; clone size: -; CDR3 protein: CSTRQGWNEKLFF; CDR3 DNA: TGCAGCACCCGACAGGGGTGGAATGAAAAACTGTTTTTT
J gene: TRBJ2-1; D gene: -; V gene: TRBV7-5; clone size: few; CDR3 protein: CARSFGLAGGPYNEQFF; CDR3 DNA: TGTGCCAGAAGCTTTGGACTAGCGGGGGGTCCCTACAATGAGCAGTTCTTC
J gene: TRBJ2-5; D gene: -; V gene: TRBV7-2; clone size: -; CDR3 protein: CASSSDRRQKTQYF; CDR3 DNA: TGTGCCAGCAGCTCCGATCGGCGGCAGAAGACCCAGTACTTC
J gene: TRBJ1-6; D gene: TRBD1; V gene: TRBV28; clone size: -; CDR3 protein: CASSLQDRGSGYNSPLHF; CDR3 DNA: TGTGCCAGCAGTCTCCAGGACAGGGGCTCGGGCTATAATTCACCCCTCCACTTT
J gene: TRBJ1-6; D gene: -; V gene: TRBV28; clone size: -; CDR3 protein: CASSTQVNSPLHF; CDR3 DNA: TGTGCCAGCAGTACTCAGGTTAATTCACCCCTCCACTTT
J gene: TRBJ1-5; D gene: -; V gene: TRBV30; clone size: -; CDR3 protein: CAWSAGGSNQPQHF; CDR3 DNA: TGTGCCTGGAGCGCGGGGGGCAGCAATCAGCCCCAGCATTTT
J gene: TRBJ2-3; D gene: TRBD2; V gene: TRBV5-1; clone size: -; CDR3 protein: CASSLAGGRNTDTQYF; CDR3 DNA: TGCGCCAGCAGCTTGGCTGGCGGGAGAAACACAGATACGCAGTATTTT
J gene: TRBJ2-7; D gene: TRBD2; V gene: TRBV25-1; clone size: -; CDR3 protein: CASSEQVGSSSGSYEQYF; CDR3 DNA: TGTGCCAGCAGTGAACAGGTGGGGTCGTCTAGCGGATCCTACGAGCAGTACTTC
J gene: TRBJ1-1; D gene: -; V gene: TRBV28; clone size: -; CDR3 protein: CASSLGVAGPGEAFF; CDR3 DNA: TGTGCCAGCAGTCTGGGCGTCGCAGGGCCCGGTGAAGCTTTCTTT
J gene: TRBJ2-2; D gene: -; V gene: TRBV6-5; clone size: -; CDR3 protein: CASTAPWAGKLFF; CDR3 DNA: TGTGCCAGCACCGCGCCCTGGGCCGGGAAGCTGTTTTTT
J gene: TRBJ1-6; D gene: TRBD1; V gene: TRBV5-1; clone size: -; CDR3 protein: CASSSGDRANSPLHF; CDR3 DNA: TGCGCCAGCAGCTCGGGGGACAGGGCCAATTCACCCCTCCACTTT
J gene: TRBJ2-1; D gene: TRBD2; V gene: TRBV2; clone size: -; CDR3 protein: CASSPGTSGRAGSEQFF; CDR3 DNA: TGTGCCAGCAGCCCCGGGACTAGCGGGAGGGCCGGGAGTGAGCAGTTCTTC
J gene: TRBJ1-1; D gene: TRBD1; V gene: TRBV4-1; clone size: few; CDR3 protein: CASRAGTGENPATEAFF; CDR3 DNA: TGCGCCAGCAGGGCCGGGACAGGTGAAAACCCGGCCACTGAAGCTTTCTTT
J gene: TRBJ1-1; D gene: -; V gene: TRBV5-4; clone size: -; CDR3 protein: CASSLGAGTLNTEAFF; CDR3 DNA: TGTGCCAGCAGCTTGGGGGCGGGCACTTTGAACACTGAAGCTTTCTTT
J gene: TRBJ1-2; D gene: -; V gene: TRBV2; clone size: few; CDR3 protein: CASSGAGDYGYTF; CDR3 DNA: TGTGCCAGCAGTGGGGCAGGGGACTATGGCTACACCTTC
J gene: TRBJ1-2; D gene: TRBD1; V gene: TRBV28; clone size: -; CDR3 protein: CASTDRGYGYTF; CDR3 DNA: TGTGCCAGCACAGACAGGGGCTATGGCTACACCTTC
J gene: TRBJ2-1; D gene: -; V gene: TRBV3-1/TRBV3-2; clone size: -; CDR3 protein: CASNLEAGYNEQFF; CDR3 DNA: TGTGCCAGCAACCTCGAGGCTGGATACAATGAGCAGTTCTTC
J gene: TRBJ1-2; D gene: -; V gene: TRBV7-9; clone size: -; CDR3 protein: CASRISTDSYGYTF; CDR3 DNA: TGTGCCAGCAGGATCTCAACGGACAGCTATGGCTACACCTTC
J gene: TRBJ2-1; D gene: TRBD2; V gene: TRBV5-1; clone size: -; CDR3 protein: CASSVAGSVYNEQFF; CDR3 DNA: TGCGCCAGCAGCGTAGCGGGGTCCGTCTACAATGAGCAGTTCTTC
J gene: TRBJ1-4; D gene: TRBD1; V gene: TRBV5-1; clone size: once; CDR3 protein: CASSRSGTGGEKLFF; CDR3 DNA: TGCGCCAGCAGCCGGTCCGGGACAGGGGGAGAAAAACTGTTTTTT
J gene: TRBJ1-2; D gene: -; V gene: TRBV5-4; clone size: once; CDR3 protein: CASSRGSDYYGYTF; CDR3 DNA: TGTGCCAGCAGCCGGGGGTCGGACTACTATGGCTACACCTTC
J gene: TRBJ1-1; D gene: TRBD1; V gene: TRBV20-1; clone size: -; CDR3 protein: CSASTRQGGNTEAFF; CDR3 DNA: TGCAGTGCTAGTACGCGACAGGGGGGGAACACTGAAGCTTTCTTT
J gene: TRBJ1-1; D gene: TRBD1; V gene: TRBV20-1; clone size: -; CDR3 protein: CSASGTDNTEAFF; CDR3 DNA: TGCAGTGCTAGTGGGACAGATAACACTGAAGCTTTCTTT
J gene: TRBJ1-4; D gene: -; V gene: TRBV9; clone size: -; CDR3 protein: CASSVDRGAPNEKLFF; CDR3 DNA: TGTGCCAGCAGCGTAGATCGGGGGGCGCCTAATGAAAAACTGTTTTTT